The 14 T cell receptor beta chains below come from one sample, sequenced in a study of T cells in Graves' hyperthyroidism and ophthalmopathy. Amplification of TCR beta CDR3 regions was performed using RNA transcripts as template. Initially, a first-round RT-PCR of the TCR CDR3 employed the HTBI primer set. TCRdb reprocessed the multiplex PCR reads with MiXCR, giving one entry per CDR3 protein. Here the sample spans around 700,000 distinct CDR3 sequences, roughly a sixth being singletons. Input material: blood. The receptor source for this set is a woman aged 45 to 65 with Graves' hyperthyroidism that later progressed to Graves' ophthalmopathy.

This clonotype has ten or more counts. The chain employs TRBV7-3 and TRBJ2-5; the D gene is possibly TRBD2 (5 bases). The CDR3 is 14 residues long. Germline CDR1 SGHTA, CDR2 FQGTGA. V lost 5 bases, J lost 1 base, and 11 bases lay in between. CDR3 sequence (DNA): TGTGCCAGCAGCCTAGGAGGTTCCCAAGAGACCCAGTACTTC. Translated, it gives CASSLGGSQETQYF.

The chain recombines TRBV12-3 or TRBV12-4 with TRBJ2-7; D is perhaps TRBD1 (5 bases). CDR3 length equals 13 residues. The germline V and J ends were trimmed by 5 bases and 0 bases, with 8 bases remaining between them. CDR3 sequence: CASSTGRSYEQYF. CDR3 DNA: TGTGCCAGCAGTACAGGTCGCTCCTACGAGCAGTACTTC.

The rearrangement links TRBV29-1 to TRBJ2-1, with D perhaps being TRBD1 or TRBD2 (5 bases each). This CDR3 has 13 amino acids. V dropped 0 bases and J dropped 13 bases, with 16 bases sitting between them. The germline CDR1 and CDR2 sequences are SQVTM and ANQGSEA. CDR3 nucleotide sequence: TGCAGCGTTGAAGAGGGCGCAGGGAGATTACAGTTCTTC. It specifies CSVEEGAGRLQFF.

This clonotype was observed many times. V and J are TRBV3-1 and TRBJ2-7; perhaps TRBD2 as D (7 bases). V lost 3 bases and J 2 bases, leaving 11 bases between the germline ends. Germline-derived CDR1 and CDR2 are LGHDT and YNNKEL (reference sequence). The CDR3 is 14 amino acids. The CDR3 loop reads CASSQGGHTYEQYF. As DNA, the CDR3 is TGTGCCAGCAGCCAGGGGGGGCATACCTACGAGCAGTACTTC.

This clonotype has a count of ten or more. The chain employs TRBV10-3 and TRBJ2-5; possibly TRBD1 for D (7 bases). The CDR3 runs to 15 residues. Trimming took off 5 bases at V and 5 bases at J, with 18 bases between the two ends. Germline CDR1 is ENHRY and CDR2 is SYGVKD. CDR3 protein: CAISRNRGGVETQYF. The DNA of the CDR3 is TGTGCCATCAGTCGTAACAGGGGCGGGGTGGAGACCCAGTACTTC.

A note on this clonotype: One junction end disagrees with the germline gene, perhaps due to a read error. In DNA, the CDR3 is TGTGCCAGCAGCTTCGGACTAGCGGGGGCCCCAAGCACAGATACGCAGTATTTT. Residues: CASSFGLAGAPSTDTQYF. V and J are TRBV4-1 and TRBJ2-3; TRBD2 matches 13 bases. Per germline, CDR1 MGHRA and CDR2 YSYEKL. The CDR3 spans 18 residues.

This clonotype occurred a few times. The chain is built from TRBV6-1 and TRBJ2-3; perhaps TRBD2 as D (6 bases). Germline values: CDR1 MNHNS, CDR2 SASEGT. V dropped 8 bases and J dropped 6 bases, with 12 bases sitting between them. The CDR3 is 12 amino acids. CDR3 in amino acids: CASHGGADTQYF. CDR3 sequence (DNA): TGTGCCAGCCACGGGGGAGCCGATACGCAGTATTTT.

At least ten counts were recorded for this clonotype. The chain has TRBV20-1 and TRBJ1-1; D not certain. The CDR3 sequence is 13 residues long. V was shortened by 3 bases and J by 1 base, with 9 bases between the two germline ends. CDR1 and CDR2 (germline): DFQATT, SNEGSKA (reference sequence). This CDR3 is CSASREPNTEAFF. The CDR3 coding sequence is TGCAGTGCTAGCCGCGAACCGAACACTGAAGCTTTCTTT.

This clonotype was picked up a small number of times. The chain joins TRBV9 to TRBJ1-4, with D unresolved. Germline V gene lookup returns CDR1 SGDLS and CDR2 YYNGEE. There are 16 residues in the CDR3. V was pared by 1 base and J by 6 bases, with 16 bases between. This CDR3 is CASSVSGARNHEKLFF. CDR3 DNA: TGTGCCAGCAGCGTATCGGGTGCGAGAAACCATGAAAAACTGTTTTTT.

This chain links TRBV27 with TRBJ2-7; TRBD1 agrees at 7 bases. V was clipped by 8 bases and J by 7 bases; unmatched bases: 14. The germline CDR1 and CDR2 sequences are MNHEY and SMNVEV (reference sequence). The CDR3 has 14 residues. The CDR3 DNA reads TGTGCCAGCTGGTTTTCGGGGACCAGGGGGGAGCAGTACTTC. Translating it yields CASWFSGTRGEQYF.

This clonotype was detected ten times or more. The genes are TRBV30 and TRBJ1-1; a weak D match, TRBD1 (6 bases). Deletions cut 2 bases from V and 1 base from J, with 11 bases between. The CDR3 has 14 residues. Per the germline V gene, CDR1 is GTSNPN and CDR2 is SVGIG (reference sequence). The CDR3 DNA reads TGTGCCTGGAGTTACGGCAGGGGGAACACTGAAGCTTTCTTT. It yields the protein CAWSYGRGNTEAFF. The full variable domain, rest sourced from reference TRBV30 and TRBJ1-1, is SQTIHQWPATLVQPVGSPLSLECTVEGTSNPNLYWYRQAAGRGLQLLFYSVGIGQISSEVPQNLSASRPQDRQFILSSKKLLLSDSGFYLCAWSYGRGNTEAFFGQGTRLTVV.

This clonotype was seen ten or more times. The chain recombines TRBV3-1 with TRBJ2-5; D is perhaps TRBD2 (7 bases). Germline CDR1 reads LGHDT; CDR2 reads YNNKEL (reference sequence). Trimming cost V 0 bases and J 5 bases, with 25 bases left between them. This CDR3 spans 19 amino acids. In DNA form, the CDR3 reads TGTGCCAGCAGCCAAGATGAAACCCGGGGGGCCAGCTTGTGGGAGACCCAGTACTTC. This gives the protein CASSQDETRGASLWETQYF.

This clonotype came up many times. In DNA, the CDR3 is TGTGCCAGCAGTTGGGGACAGGGGAGCACCGGGGAGCTGTTTTTT. Protein sequence: CASSWGQGSTGELFF. The rearrangement links TRBV12-3 or TRBV12-4 to TRBJ2-2; 10 bases fit TRBD1. J was trimmed by 4 bases and V by 4 bases; bases with no gene match: 3. This CDR3 comprises 15 residues.

There are many counts of this clonotype. The CDR3 region is CASSFLAGQETQYF. The CDR3 bases are TGTGCCAGCAGTTTCCTAGCGGGGCAGGAGACCCAGTACTTC. The J gene is TRBJ2-5, the V gene TRBV12-3 or TRBV12-4; 9 positions match TRBD2. This CDR3 has 14 amino acids. J gave up 5 bases and V 3 bases, and 4 bases lay outside the gene matches.